This TCR beta chain was sequenced during a study of blood T cell repertoires in COVID-19. In the original processing: The authors estimated nucleated cell counts from reference gene primer amplification. TCRdb's copy holds only in-frame clones and misses some; the assay was immunoSEQ multiplex PCR. V and J calls and clone size are given by that table; D and trimming were obtained from the DNA. The data contain approximately 250,000 clones, 85% of them singletons. CDR1 and CDR2 (germline): LNHNV, YYDKDF (reference sequence). Trimming pared 0 bases from V and 4 bases from J, leaving 15 bases between. The CDR3 sequence is 16 residues long. Enrolled during active infection, Seattle patients were then followed longitudinally.

This chain connects TRBV15 to TRBJ1-2; perhaps TRBD1 as D (5 bases). Sequencing was done on a sample of peripheral blood. This receptor was taken from a man aged 45 to 65 with COVID-19, enrolled during active disease. The CDR3 protein is CATSRDPLETVYGYTF. CDR3 DNA: TGTGCCACCAGCAGAGATCCCCTAGAGACAGTCTATGGCTACACCTTC.